This TCR beta chain originates from a study of shared clonotypes between healthy human individuals. Study at large: A few men and a couple of women, aged 18 to 49, were donors.

This clone showed up just a few times. In the naive CD8 group, cells lacked CD45RO and were positively selected for CCR7, so terminally differentiated effector memory CD45RA+ cells were left out. At a deep level, the assay was run. Replicate PCRs run on sorted subsets employed about 220 ng DNA, 30,000 to 35,000 T cell genomes. The method was immunoSEQ multiplex PCR; TCRdb's version includes in-frame clones alone and lacks a portion of them. The data contain about 2.1 million clones, 85% to 95% of them seen just once; the ten biggest clones take up under 2%. Source material: naive CD8+ T cells from PBMCs. The TCR originated in a man between 18 and 29 years old in good health. Some clones in this sample may be carry-over from other donors' samples.

CDR3 residues: CSATTAFGYTF. The DNA of the CDR3 is TGCAGTGCAACGACAGCATTTGGCTACACCTTC. The rearrangement uses TRBV20-1 and TRBJ1-2, with TRBD1 as a possible D gene (5 bases). Trimming removed 6 bases at V and 7 bases at J, with 12 bases between. Germline loops: CDR1 DFQATT, CDR2 SNEGSKA (reference sequence). This CDR3 has 11 residues.